The rows below give T cell receptor beta chains drawn from one sample of a study of T cell responses to AZD1222 COVID-19 vaccine. Sequencing used immunoSEQ multiplex PCR; TCRdb keeps in-frame clones, though not all of them. The table lists 150,000 to 180,000 clones, around 86% of them singletons. Sequencing used peripheral blood, obtained 28 days after the second AZD1222 dose. The receptor source for this set is an adult who received the AZD1222 COVID-19 vaccine. CDR3s include the opening cysteine and the closing phenylalanine or tryptophan. A D gene is named only where the DNA matches it firmly. Where a row states a size, it is once, few, many or the class of an expanded clone; other rows omit it.

>TRBJ2-3|-|once|TRBV19
TGTGCCAGTAGCGTGAATAGGGGTGGAGATACGCAGTATTTT
CASSVNRGGDTQYF
>TRBJ2-7|TRBD2|-|TRBV11-3
TGTGCCAGCAGCTTAACGTCTGCGGGAGGAGGCCACGAGCAGTACTTC
CASSLTSAGGGHEQYF
>TRBJ2-3|-|-|TRBV29-1
TGCAGCGTTGAGTTTGCGGGACACAGGACGCAGTATTTT
CSVEFAGHRTQYF
>TRBJ2-3|-|-|TRBV7-3
TGTGCCAGCAGCTCCGGGACCGGGGTAGATACGCAGTATTTT
CASSSGTGVDTQYF
>TRBJ2-2|TRBD2|-|TRBV19
TGTGCCAGTACGGACAGGGCCCGGACTAGCGGGAGCGGGGGGGAGCTGTTTTTT
CASTDRARTSGSGGELFF
>TRBJ2-1|-|-|TRBV5-1
TGCGCCAGCAGCCCCGCAGGAAACAATGAGCAGTTCTTC
CASSPAGNNEQFF
>TRBJ1-2|-|once|TRBV5-1
TGCGCCAGCAGCTTGGAGGACCCAGGGAACTATGGCTACACCTTC
CASSLEDPGNYGYTF
>TRBJ2-5|-|-|TRBV19
TGTGCCAGTAGGGGGACATCAGTGACCCAGTACTTC
CASRGTSVTQYF
>TRBJ2-3|-|-|TRBV6-2/TRBV6-3
TGTGCCAGCAGTCCCCCCGGCGCGGTCACAGATACGCAGTATTTT
CASSPPGAVTDTQYF
>TRBJ1-1|TRBD1|-|TRBV28
TGTGCCAGCCAGAGAGTTGGACAGGGGAACACTGAAGCTTTCTTT
CASQRVGQGNTEAFF
>TRBJ2-3|TRBD1|-|TRBV5-1
TGCGCCAGCAGTACCGGGACAGGTCTTTTAGATACGCAGTATTTT
CASSTGTGLLDTQYF
>TRBJ2-7|-|few|TRBV28
TGTGCCAGCAGTTTAGAGAGGGCCCCATTCTACGAGCAGTACTTC
CASSLERAPFYEQYF
>TRBJ1-2|-|once|TRBV24-1
TGTGCCACCAGTGCGGGAACATCCTATTCCTATGGCTACACCTTC
CATSAGTSYSYGYTF
>TRBJ2-5|-|once|TRBV10-1
TGCGCCAGCACCCATTTCCGCGGCCATGGGACCCAGTACTTC
CASTHFRGHGTQYF
>TRBJ2-1|-|-|TRBV28
TGTGCCAGCAGTTTTAGGCGAGAGCAGTTCTTC
CASSFRREQFF
>TRBJ2-1|-|-|TRBV3-1/TRBV3-2
TGTGCCAGCAGCCAAGGGGAGGCACAGGGTAGGGGGGGACGCTCCTACAATGAGCAGTTCTTC
CASSQGEAQGRGGRSYNEQFF
>TRBJ1-2|TRBD1|once|TRBV5-1
TGCGCCAGCAGCTTGACCGGGACAGGGACTAGCTACACCTTC
CASSLTGTGTSYTF
>TRBJ1-3|-|-|TRBV9
TGTGCCAGCAGCGGCCGGGCCGCGGGGGCTGGAAACACCATATATTTT
CASSGRAAGAGNTIYF
>TRBJ2-1|-|once|TRBV27
TGTGCCAGCCGTTCGGGGGACTACAATGAGCAGTTCTTC
CASRSGDYNEQFF
>TRBJ2-3|-|-|TRBV29-1
TGCAGCGTTGAAGGTGGGGCGGGTATCACAGATACGCAGTATTTT
CSVEGGAGITDTQYF
>TRBJ2-7|TRBD2|-|TRBV19
TGTGCCAGTAGATCTGCGGGGGGAAGCTCCTACGAGCAGTACTTC
CASRSAGGSSYEQYF
>TRBJ2-6|TRBD2|few|TRBV6-2/TRBV6-3
TGTGCCAGCAGTTACTACGGGAGGGGTGGGGCCAACGTCCTGACTTTC
CASSYYGRGGANVLTF
>TRBJ1-6|-|-|TRBV19
TGTGCCAGTAGTGGGACATTGAGTTCACCCCTCCACTTT
CASSGTLSSPLHF
>TRBJ1-5|-|-|TRBV9
TGTGCCAGCAGCGCAGATACGGGCAATCAGCCCCAGCATTTT
CASSADTGNQPQHF
>TRBJ2-1|-|once|TRBV6-5
TGTGCCAGCAAAGTCGACAGTTACAATGAGCAGTTCTTC
CASKVDSYNEQFF
>TRBJ2-7|-|-|TRBV4-3
TGCGCCAGCAGCCAAGAGTCAGGAGCCGAGCAGTACTTC
CASSQESGAEQYF
>TRBJ1-1|-|few|TRBV12-3/TRBV12-4
TGTGCCAGCAGCCGAACAGGGATTGAAGCTTTCTTT
CASSRTGIEAFF
>TRBJ2-5|TRBD1|-|TRBV11-3
TGTGCCAGCAGCGTTACAGGGGTGGAGACCCAGTACTTC
CASSVTGVETQYF
>TRBJ2-3|-|-|TRBV6-5
TGTGCCAGCAGACCGGACCCTACAGATACGCAGTATTTT
CASRPDPTDTQYF
>TRBJ1-1|TRBD1|-|TRBV15
TGTGCCACCAGCACAGGGGGAGAATCTGAAGCTTTCTTT
CATSTGGESEAFF
>TRBJ2-1|-|-|TRBV9
TGTGCCAGCAGCGCCCACACTTACAATGAGCAGTTCTTC
CASSAHTYNEQFF
>TRBJ1-2|-|once|TRBV29-1
TGCAGCGTTGAGGAAATAGGGATGGACTATGGCTACACCTTC
CSVEEIGMDYGYTF
>TRBJ1-1|TRBD1|-|TRBV12-3/TRBV12-4
TGTGCCAGCAGGCGCGACAGGGTTACTGAAGCTTTCTTT
CASRRDRVTEAFF
>TRBJ2-1|TRBD2|-|TRBV6-2/TRBV6-3
TGTGCCAGCAGTAAGCTAGCGGGAGTATACCCCGACAATGAGCAGTTCTTC
CASSKLAGVYPDNEQFF
>TRBJ2-5|TRBD2|once|TRBV11-3
TGTGCCAGCAGCGCGGGACTAGCGGTAAAAGAGACCCAGTACTTC
CASSAGLAVKETQYF
>TRBJ2-2|-|-|TRBV15
TGTGCCACCAGCAGAGATCAAGGTATCACCGGGGAGCTGTTTTTT
CATSRDQGITGELFF
>TRBJ1-5|-|-|TRBV28
TGTGCCAGCAGTTTCTATGACGGGCAGCCCCAGCATTTT
CASSFYDGQPQHF
>TRBJ1-5|TRBD1|few|TRBV28
TGTGCCAGCAGTTTCGGACAGGGGAAAGAATTTCAGCCCCAGCATTTT
CASSFGQGKEFQPQHF
>TRBJ1-5|TRBD1|-|TRBV4-1
TGCGCCAGCAGCCAAGGGGACAGGGATCAGCCCCAGCATTTT
CASSQGDRDQPQHF
>TRBJ2-3|-|once|TRBV28
TGTGCCAGCAGTTCGACGGCAGGGGTAGATACGCAGTATTTT
CASSSTAGVDTQYF
>TRBJ1-1|-|-|TRBV4-3
TGCGCCAGCAGCCAAGCCTGGACGGGGAACACTGAAGCTTTCTTT
CASSQAWTGNTEAFF
>TRBJ1-2|-|-|TRBV28
TGTGCCAGCAGCTGGGGGGGACGACCCGGCTACACCTTC
CASSWGGRPGYTF
>TRBJ2-5|TRBD2|-|TRBV5-6
TGTGCCAGCAGCTCCGGGACTAGCGGCCAAGAGACCCAGTACTTC
CASSSGTSGQETQYF
>TRBJ2-3|-|-|TRBV5-1
TGCGCCAGCAGCCCAGGGGTCACAGATACGCAGTATTTT
CASSPGVTDTQYF
>TRBJ2-2|TRBD1|-|TRBV14
TGTGCCAGCAGCCAAAGGACAGGGGAAGGCACCGGGGAGCTGTTTTTT
CASSQRTGEGTGELFF
>TRBJ1-2|-|medium-sized|TRBV4-1
TGCGCCAGCAGCCTTTTGGGGGGTCGCTATGGCTACACCTTC
CASSLLGGRYGYTF
>TRBJ2-2|TRBD1|-|TRBV28
TGTGCCAGCAGTTTAACGGGACAGGGGAAGTCCGGGGAGCTGTTTTTT
CASSLTGQGKSGELFF